These T cell receptor beta chains were read from a single sample in a study of molecular identifiers for immune sequencing clone quantification. MiXCR was run by TCRdb on the PCR reads, yielding one entry per CDR3 protein. Among approximately 550,000 distinct CDR3 sequences listed, 25% were seen once. Specimen: naive CD8+ T cells from blood, with Jurkat cell RNA spiked in. The receptors derive from a human donor in good health. Some libraries in this study had Jurkat cell RNA spiked in. Both conserved end residues are part of each CDR3. D genes are given only for firm matches. Only part of the rows carry a size: once, few, many, or a class if the clone is expanded.

- | once | TRBJ2-7 | TRBV20-1 | CRAVDQDPLEQYF | TGCAGAGCTGTTGATCAGGACCCCTTGGAGCAGTACTTC
- | many | TRBJ1-4 | TRBV7-9 | CASILSEPDTPNEKLFF | TGTGCCAGCATCCTTTCTGAGCCAGATACTCCTAATGAAAAACTGTTTTTT
TRBD2 | many | TRBJ2-6 | TRBV5-5 | CASSSGTSGRWANVLTF | TGTGCCAGCAGCTCCGGGACTAGCGGGAGATGGGCCAACGTCCTGACTTTC
- | many | TRBJ1-2 | TRBV9 | CASADMRESADGYTF | TGTGCCAGCGCTGATATGCGGGAAAGCGCCGATGGCTACACCTTC
- | many | TRBJ2-1 | TRBV4-3 | CASSQTGIDPRQFF | TGCGCCAGCAGCCAAACCGGGATTGACCCTCGGCAGTTCTTC
- | few | TRBJ2-3 | TRBV5-1 | CASSFLGDTDTQYF | TGCGCCAGCAGCTTTTTGGGGGACACAGATACGCAGTATTTT
- | many | TRBJ1-1 | TRBV7-2 | CASSLDWGLRTEAFF | TGTGCCAGCAGCTTAGATTGGGGGCTTAGGACTGAAGCTTTCTTT
- | - | TRBJ2-5 | TRBV9 | CASSALDRKETQYF | TGTGCCAGCAGCGCCTTGGACAGAAAAGAGACCCAGTACTTC
TRBD1 | few | TRBJ1-1 | TRBV2 | CASSFTDRGPEAYF | TGTGCCAGCAGTTTCACAGACAGGGGGCCAGAAGCTTACTTT
- | many | TRBJ2-7 | TRBV5-1 | CASSQDGSLIEQYF | TGCGCCAGCAGCCAGGACGGATCCCTAATCGAGCAGTACTTC
- | - | TRBJ2-7 | TRBV7-9 | CASSLGSALTGTSYEQYF | TGTGCCAGCAGCTTAGGATCCGCGTTGACAGGAACCTCCTACGAGCAGTACTTC
- | few | TRBJ1-3 | TRBV9 | CASSDRDFSGNTIYF | TGTGCCAGCAGCGATCGCGACTTCTCTGGAAACACCATATATTTT
TRBD1 | few | TRBJ2-5 | TRBV6-6 | CASSVRDRGEETQYF | TGTGCCAGCAGTGTCCGGGACAGGGGGGAAGAGACCCAGTACTTC
- | - | TRBJ2-2 | TRBV5-1 | CASRPGVAEPPGGELFF | TGCGCCAGCAGACCGGGGGTAGCGGAGCCCCCTGGCGGGGAGCTGTTTTTT
TRBD2 | few | TRBJ2-7 | TRBV6-1 | CASRIGASGRPYEQYF | TGTGCCAGCAGAATCGGGGCTAGCGGGAGGCCCTACGAGCAGTACTTC
- | - | TRBJ2-7 | TRBV28 | CASSERTELSYEQYF | TGTGCCAGCAGTGAACGGACCGAACTCTCCTACGAGCAGTACTTC
- | many | TRBJ1-1 | TRBV27 | CASSPRAWATEAFF | TGTGCCAGCAGTCCCCGGGCCTGGGCGACTGAAGCTTTCTTT
- | many | TRBJ2-5 | TRBV24-1 | CATSAKIETQYF | TGTGCCACCAGTGCCAAAATAGAGACCCAGTACTTC
TRBD1 | few | TRBJ2-1 | TRBV28 | CASSEQGAWYNEQFF | TGTGCCAGCAGCGAGCAGGGGGCATGGTACAATGAGCAGTTCTTC
TRBD1 | - | TRBJ2-7 | TRBV19 | CASRPRGIVYEQYF | TGTGCCAGTAGACCCAGGGGGATCGTCTACGAGCAGTACTTC
- | many | TRBJ2-7 | TRBV7-2 | CASSLELGSHEQYF | TGTGCCAGCAGCTTAGAGCTCGGCAGCCACGAGCAGTACTTC
TRBD2 | - | TRBJ2-1 | TRBV15 | CATSVTGTSGHTFYNEQFF | TGTGCCACCAGCGTTACCGGGACTAGCGGTCACACCTTCTACAATGAGCAGTTCTTC
TRBD2 | many | TRBJ2-3 | TRBV4-3 | CASSQGRGGVADTQYF | TGCGCCAGCAGCCAAGGGCGGGGGGGCGTGGCAGATACGCAGTATTTT
TRBD2 | - | TRBJ2-7 | TRBV27 | CASSLVAGLTSSSYEQYF | TGTGCCAGCAGTTTAGTAGCGGGCCTAACCTCGAGCTCCTACGAGCAGTACTTC
- | - | TRBJ2-7 | TRBV4-2 | CASSPQETYEQYF | TGTGCCAGCAGCCCGCAGGAGACCTACGAGCAGTACTTC